This TCR beta chain was recovered during a study of regulatory T cells in long-lasting Graves disease. Study-level information: Persistence in Graves' disease required over 5 years of antithyroid drugs plus positive TSH receptor antibodies.

In building TCR beta libraries, iRepertoire HTBI primers were used together with Arm-PCR of CDR3 regions. TCRdb re-called the multiplex PCR reads through MiXCR, storing one row per CDR3 protein. The table lists 400,000 or so distinct CDR3 sequences, less than 25% of them singletons, with less than 25% in the top ten. Findings and limits, study-wide: There was favoring of TRBV28, TRBJ1-2 and TRBJ2-5 in persistent disease.

The table lists this clonotype with a few counts. Antigen specificity is unknown. The V and J ends lost 6 bases and 5 bases, in that order; junction bases with no gene match: 4. CDR1 is MGHDK, CDR2 SYGVNS, per germline. The CDR3 extends over 14 amino acids. The time point denotes: persistent/refractory GD, antithyroid drugs over 5 years with positive TRAb. From RNA extracted from PBMCs, the TCR library was made. Enrollment of patients was through an endocrinology department in Xi'an, China. Tubes containing EDTA received 8.5 to 9 milliliters of drawn peripheral blood. The clonotype comes from a female donor with Graves disease. V is TRBV25-1 and J is TRBJ2-7, with TRBD2 identical over 13 bases. This material consisted of peripheral blood mononuclear cells (PBMCs), taken when the disease was refractory, from a patient treated with antithyroid drugs. CDR3 in amino acids: CASSGLAGVDEQYF. CDR3 DNA: TGTGCCAGCAGCGGACTAGCGGGAGTGGACGAGCAGTACTTC.